This T cell receptor beta chain was sequenced during a study of monozygotic twins with inflammatory bowel disease. After re-calling the 5' RACE reads, TCRdb lists one entry per CDR3 protein, DNA absent. Here the sample table reports about 150,000 distinct CDR3 sequences. The CDR3 has 17 residues. Germline CDR1 reads SGHTA; CDR2 reads FQGNSA. Findings and caveats of the study: Repertoire likeness was no different across concordant and discordant twins, perhaps owing to restricted power. A distinction between different T cell subtypes was not possible.

Measured by frequency, this clonotype is medium-sized. What it recognizes is unknown. The sample comprised blood. The chain is built from TRBV7-2 and TRBJ2-1; the TCRdb call, TRBD2, lacks DNA for checking. The TCR originated in a human donor with ulcerative colitis or Crohn's disease, or a healthy co-twin of an affected twin (not recorded which). Here the CDR3 reads CASSLALGLAGRNEQFF.